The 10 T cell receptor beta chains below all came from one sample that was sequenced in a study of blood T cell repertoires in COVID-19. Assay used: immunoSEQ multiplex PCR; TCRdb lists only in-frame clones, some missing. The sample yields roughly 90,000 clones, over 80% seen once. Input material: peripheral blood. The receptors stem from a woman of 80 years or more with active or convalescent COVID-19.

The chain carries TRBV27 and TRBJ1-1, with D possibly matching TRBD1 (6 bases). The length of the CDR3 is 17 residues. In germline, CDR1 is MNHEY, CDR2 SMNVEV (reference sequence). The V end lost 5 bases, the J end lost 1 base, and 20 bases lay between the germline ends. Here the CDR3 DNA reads TGTGCCAGCAGTCAACCGGGTCGGGTCAGGGGGAACACTGAAGCTTTCTTT. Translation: CASSQPGRVRGNTEAFF.

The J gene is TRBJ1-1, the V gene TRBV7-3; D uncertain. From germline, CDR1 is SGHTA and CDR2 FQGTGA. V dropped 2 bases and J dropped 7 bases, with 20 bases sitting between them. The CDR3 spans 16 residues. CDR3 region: CASSLESADSISEAFF. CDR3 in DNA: TGTGCCAGCAGCTTAGAGTCGGCGGACTCTATTAGTGAAGCTTTCTTT.

The CDR3 loop is CASSGDRGPYEQYF. CDR3 DNA: TGTGCCAGCAGCGGGGACAGGGGGCCATACGAGCAGTACTTC. The chain couples TRBV7-9 to TRBJ2-7; 12 bases align to TRBD1. CDR1 SEHNR and CDR2 FQNEAQ come from the germline V gene (reference sequence). The CDR3 contains 14 residues. With 5 bases clipped from V and 4 bases from J, the junction kept 3 bases outside the gene matches.

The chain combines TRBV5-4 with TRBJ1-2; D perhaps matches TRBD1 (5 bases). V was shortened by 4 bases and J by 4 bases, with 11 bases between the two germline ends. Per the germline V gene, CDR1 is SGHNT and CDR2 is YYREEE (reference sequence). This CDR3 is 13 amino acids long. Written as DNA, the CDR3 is TGTGCCAGCAGCACCGACAGCTCCTATGGCTACACCTTC. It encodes CASSTDSSYGYTF.

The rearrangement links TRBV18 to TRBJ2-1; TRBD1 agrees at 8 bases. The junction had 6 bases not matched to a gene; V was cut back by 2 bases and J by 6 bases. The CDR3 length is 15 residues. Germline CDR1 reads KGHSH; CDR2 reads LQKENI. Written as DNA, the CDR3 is TGTGCCAGCTCACCATCGAGACAGGGGCTCAATGAGCAGTTCTTC. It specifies CASSPSRQGLNEQFF.

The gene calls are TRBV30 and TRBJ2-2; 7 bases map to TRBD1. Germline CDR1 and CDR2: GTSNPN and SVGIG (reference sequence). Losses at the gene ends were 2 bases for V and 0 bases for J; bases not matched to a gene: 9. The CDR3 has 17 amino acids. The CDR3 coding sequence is TGTGCCTGGAGTCTAGGGGACAGATGGCCGAACACCGGGGAGCTGTTTTTT. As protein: CAWSLGDRWPNTGELFF. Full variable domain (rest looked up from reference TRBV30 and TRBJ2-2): SQTIHQWPATLVQPVGSPLSLECTVEGTSNPNLYWYRQAAGRGLQLLFYSVGIGQISSEVPQNLSASRPQDRQFILSSKKLLLSDSGFYLCAWSLGDRWPNTGELFFGEGSRLTVL.

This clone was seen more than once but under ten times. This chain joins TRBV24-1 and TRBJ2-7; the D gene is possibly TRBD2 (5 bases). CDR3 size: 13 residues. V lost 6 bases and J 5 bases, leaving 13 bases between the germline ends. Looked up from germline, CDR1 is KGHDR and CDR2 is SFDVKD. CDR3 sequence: CATSSGGPDEQYF. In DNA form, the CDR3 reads TGTGCCACCAGTAGCGGCGGGCCAGACGAGCAGTACTTC.

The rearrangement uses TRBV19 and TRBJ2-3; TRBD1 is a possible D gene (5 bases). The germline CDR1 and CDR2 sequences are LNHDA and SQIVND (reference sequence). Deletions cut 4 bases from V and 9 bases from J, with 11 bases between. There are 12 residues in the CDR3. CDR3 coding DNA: TGTGCCAGTAGTACTCCTCAGGGAACGCAGTATTTT. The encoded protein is CASSTPQGTQYF.

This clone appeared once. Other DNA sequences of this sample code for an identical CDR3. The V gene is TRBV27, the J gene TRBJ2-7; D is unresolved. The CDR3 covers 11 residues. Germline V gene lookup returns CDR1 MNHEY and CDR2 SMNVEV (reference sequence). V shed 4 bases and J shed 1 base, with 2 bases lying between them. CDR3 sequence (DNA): TGTGCCAGCAGTTCATCCTACGAGCAGTACTTC. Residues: CASSSSYEQYF.

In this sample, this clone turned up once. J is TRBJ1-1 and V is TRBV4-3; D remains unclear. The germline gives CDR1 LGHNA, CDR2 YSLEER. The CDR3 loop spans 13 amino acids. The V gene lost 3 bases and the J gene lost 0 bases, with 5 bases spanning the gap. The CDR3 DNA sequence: TGCGCCAGCAGCCAGAGAATGAACACTGAAGCTTTCTTT. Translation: CASSQRMNTEAFF.